One and the same sample provided the 12 T cell receptor beta chains below, sequenced in a study of CD8 T cells in ankylosing spondylitis. TCRdb reanalysed the 5' RACE reads using MiXCR and keeps one entry per CDR3 protein. The sample has 250,000 or so distinct CDR3 sequences, 20% to 30% seen once. Sequenced: blood, either unsorted or a sorted T cell fraction (not recorded which). Receptors originate from a male donor with ankylosing spondylitis or in good health (not recorded which).

The J gene is TRBJ2-3, the V gene TRBV12-3 or TRBV12-4; D remains ambiguous. This CDR3 has 14 amino acids. The ends were cut back, 5 bases at V and 4 bases at J, with 13 bases in the middle. The CDR3 protein is CASSPAGSADTQYF. CDR3 in DNA: TGTGCCAGCAGTCCCGCAGGTTCGGCAGATACGCAGTATTTT.

This clonotype appeared many times. This chain joins TRBV20-1 and TRBJ2-3, with D unclear. The V gene lost 1 base and the J gene lost 5 bases, with 16 bases spanning the gap. Germline values: CDR1 DFQATT, CDR2 SNEGSKA (reference sequence). This CDR3 is 15 amino acids long. The DNA for the CDR3 is TGCAGTGCTAGAGGGCCTAGTGAGAGGCAAGATACGCAGTATTTT. It codes for CSARGPSERQDTQYF.

The table lists this clonotype with many counts. This rearrangement joins TRBV20-1 to TRBJ2-7; D is perhaps TRBD1 (6 bases). Germline CDR1 DFQATT, CDR2 SNEGSKA (reference sequence). V lost 0 bases and J 6 bases, leaving 15 bases between the germline ends. The CDR3 covers 14 residues. The CDR3 is CSARDPRGSLEQYF. The CDR3 DNA reads TGCAGTGCTAGAGATCCCAGGGGAAGTCTCGAGCAGTACTTC.

This clonotype was seen ten or more times. One end of the junction does not line up with germline, which may come from a read error. The chain uses TRBV7-8 and TRBJ2-7; TRBD2 is a possible D gene (5 bases). This CDR3 has 12 residues. CDR1 and CDR2 (germline): SGHVS, FQNEAQ. The CDR3 bases are TGTGCCAGCAGCTTAGGCGGGCTCCAAAAGAACTTC. Amino acids: CASSLGGLQKNF. The entire variable domain, with the rest obtained from reference TRBV7-8 and TRBJ2-7, is as follows: GAGVSQSPRYKVAKRGQDVALRCDPISGHVSLFWYQQALGQGPEFLTYFQNEAQLDKSGLPSDRFFAERPEGSVSTLKIQRTQQEDSAVYLCASSLGGLQKNFGPGTRLTVT.

This clonotype was detected ten times or more. The rearrangement joins TRBV6-1 to TRBJ2-1; 7 bases are a match to TRBD1. CDR3 size: 13 residues. Germline-derived CDR1 and CDR2 are MNHNS and SASEGT. Germline trimming cut 4 bases from V and 6 bases from J; bases unmatched to any gene: 3. This CDR3 is CASSGHRGNEQFF. CDR3 coding DNA: TGTGCCAGCAGTGGTCACAGGGGCAATGAGCAGTTCTTC.

The J gene is TRBJ2-5, the V gene TRBV12-3 or TRBV12-4; D may be TRBD1 (6 bases). This CDR3 has 14 residues. V lost 3 bases and J 1 base, leaving 9 bases between the germline ends. The CDR3 spells CASSFGQLQETQYF. CDR3 nucleotides: TGTGCCAGCAGTTTTGGACAGCTCCAAGAGACCCAGTACTTC.

This clonotype showed up many times. The rearrangement joins TRBV10-3 to TRBJ2-7, with 7 bases matching TRBD1. J gave up 3 bases and V 2 bases, and 4 bases lay outside the gene matches. The CDR3 has 14 amino acids. Looked up from germline, CDR1 is ENHRY and CDR2 is SYGVKD. The CDR3 sequence is CAISETAGGYEQYF. CDR3 nucleotides: TGTGCCATCAGTGAGACGGCAGGGGGCTACGAGCAGTACTTC.

This clonotype occurred many times. The rearrangement links TRBV27 to TRBJ2-1, with no clear D. From germline, CDR1 is MNHEY and CDR2 SMNVEV (reference sequence). The V end was cut by 6 bases, the J end by 6 bases, with 12 bases between. The CDR3 has 13 residues. Here the CDR3 reads CASRPYLGNEQFF. CDR3 DNA: TGTGCCAGCAGACCTTACCTTGGCAATGAGCAGTTCTTC.

This clonotype has at least ten counts. The CDR3 protein is CASSRYSGGPVDEQFF. The DNA for the CDR3 is TGTGCCAGCAGTAGATATAGCGGGGGGCCTGTCGATGAGCAGTTCTTC. The gene calls are TRBV28 and TRBJ2-1; 10 bases map to TRBD2. V gave up 5 bases and J gave up 8 bases; unmatched junction bases: 12. This CDR3 has 16 residues. The germline gives CDR1 MDHEN, CDR2 SYDVKM.

This clonotype was counted between two and nine times. The genes are TRBV12-3 or TRBV12-4 and TRBJ2-5; 7 bases fit TRBD1. The CDR3 has 15 amino acids. Unmatched junction bases numbered 7, after V lost 4 bases and J lost 2 bases. The chain's CDR3 is CASSSRTGLQETQYF. CDR3 DNA: TGTGCCAGCAGTTCACGGACAGGTTTACAAGAGACCCAGTACTTC.

This clonotype was observed many times. This chain joins TRBV20-1 and TRBJ2-3; 7 bases map to TRBD2. Germline CDR1 is DFQATT and CDR2 is SNEGSKA (reference sequence). The CDR3 extends over 17 amino acids. The V and J ends lost 3 bases and 1 base, in that order; junction bases with no gene match: 13. CDR3 region: CSARKPGLREGTDTQYF. The CDR3 bases are TGCAGTGCTAGGAAACCGGGACTAAGGGAGGGCACAGATACGCAGTATTTT.

The genes are TRBV19 and TRBJ2-4, with 11 bases lining up with TRBD1. Losses at the gene ends were 5 bases for V and 7 bases for J; bases not matched to a gene: 10. Germline-derived CDR1 and CDR2 are LNHDA and SQIVND (reference sequence). The CDR3 is made up of 16 amino acids. This CDR3 is CASSAGDRGRPNIQYF. The CDR3 DNA follows: TGTGCCAGTAGTGCCGGGGACAGGGGGAGGCCGAACATTCAGTACTTC.